Listed here is a single T cell receptor beta chain. Its antigen is unknown. Researchers ran the PCR with 60 Vbeta and 13 Jbeta primers. Measured with immunoSEQ multiplex PCR; TCRdb has only the in-frame clones, and not every one. Of roughly 120,000 clones listed, roughly 70% are singletons. This specimen belongs to a study of cytomegalovirus exposure and HLA in healthy donors. General study results and limits: Presence/absence results assume similar sequencing depth per donor, which may not hold.

Germline V gene data show CDR1 as SGHTA and CDR2 as FQGNSA. V shed 5 bases, J shed 3 bases, and the junction held 8 bases outside the gene matches. The CDR3 totals 15 residues. The source material was PBMCs. This TCR was sampled from a middle-aged man in good health and CMV-seronegative. The V call is TRBV7-2, the J call TRBJ2-7; TRBD1 matches 9 bases. The CDR3 region is CASSPSGTGIYEQYF. The CDR3 nucleotides are TGTGCCAGCAGCCCCTCCGGGACAGGGATCTACGAGCAGTACTTC. Together with reference TRBV7-2 and TRBJ2-7, the CDR3 gives the full variable domain: GAGVSQSPSNKVTEKGKDVELRCDPISGHTALYWYRQSLGQGLEFLIYFQGNSAPDKSGLPSDRFSAERTGGSVSTLTIQRTQQEDSAVYLCASSPSGTGIYEQYFGPGTRLTVT.